A single sample gave rise to the 32 T cell receptor beta chains below, sequenced in a study of shared clonotypes between healthy human individuals. TCRdb's copy holds only in-frame clones and misses some; the assay was immunoSEQ multiplex PCR. Among 2 million or so clones listed, 90% to 95% were seen once. Specimen: naive CD4+ T cells sorted from blood. The subset denotes: CD45RA+ positively selected. These receptors all stem from a man younger than 35 in good health.

The table lists this clone with a count of one. The rearrangement links TRBV29-1 to TRBJ2-7; D unclear. This CDR3 contains 12 residues. V lost 6 bases and J lost 3, with 12 bases in between. From germline, CDR1 is SQVTM and CDR2 ANQGSEA. CDR3 protein: CSVQKLGYEQYF. The DNA of the CDR3 is TGCAGCGTACAAAAACTTGGCTACGAGCAGTACTTC.

The chain carries TRBV19 and TRBJ2-7; D is possibly TRBD1 (6 bases). Germline V lookup: CDR1 LNHDA, CDR2 SQIVND (reference sequence). The germline V and J ends were trimmed by 6 bases and 5 bases, with 14 bases remaining between them. The CDR3 covers 13 residues. The CDR3 region is CASRPTGTHEQYF. The CDR3 region has the DNA TGTGCCAGTAGACCAACAGGGACCCACGAGCAGTACTTC.

With respect to this clone: Different DNA sequences within this sample yield the same CDR3. V usage is TRBV30 and J usage is TRBJ1-2; D ambiguous. The germline gives CDR1 GTSNPN, CDR2 SVGIG (reference sequence). CDR3 size: 11 residues. V was pared by 2 bases and J by 2 bases, with 3 bases between. CDR3: CAWSINYGYTF. The CDR3 nucleotides are TGTGCCTGGAGTATAAACTATGGCTACACCTTC.

J is TRBJ1-4 and V is TRBV4-3; possible D gene TRBD1, 6 bases. CDR1 is LGHNA and CDR2 is YSLEER in the germline V gene. Trimming removed 4 bases at V and 5 bases at J, with 17 bases between. The CDR3 is 16 amino acids. CDR3 loop: CASSPQGDRPNEKLFF. CDR3 in DNA: TGCGCCAGCAGCCCGCAGGGAGACAGGCCAAATGAAAAACTGTTTTTT.

The chain links TRBV5-1 to TRBJ2-5; the D gene is possibly TRBD2 (6 bases). Germline V gene lookup returns CDR1 SGHRS and CDR2 YFSETQ. V was trimmed by 3 bases and J by 2 bases, leaving 11 bases between them. The CDR3 is 14 residues long. The CDR3 region has the DNA TGCGCCAGCAGCTCTGGACTACCACAAGAGACCCAGTACTTC. Translation gives CASSSGLPQETQYF.

The rearrangement uses TRBV6-6 and TRBJ1-2; no clear D. Trimming took off 5 bases at V and 4 bases at J, with 11 bases between the two ends. The germline gives CDR1 MNHNY, CDR2 SVGAGI (reference sequence). The CDR3 contains 13 residues. In DNA, the CDR3 is TGTGCCAGCAGTGAGGCCGATGGCTATGGCTACACCTTC. Translation: CASSEADGYGYTF.

The CDR3 DNA is TGTGCCAGCAGCTTAGAGGGGAAGGTAGATACGCAGTATTTT. As protein: CASSLEGKVDTQYF. V and J are TRBV7-9 and TRBJ2-3, with D maybe TRBD1 (5 bases). Germline CDR1 reads SEHNR; CDR2 reads FQNEAQ (reference sequence). Trimming took off 1 base at V and 5 bases at J, with 10 bases between the two ends. The CDR3 extends over 14 amino acids.

This chain links TRBV7-9 with TRBJ2-1; no clear D. CDR3 length equals 12 residues. The germline gives CDR1 SEHNR, CDR2 FQNEAQ (reference sequence). V shed 0 bases and J shed 5 bases, with 2 bases lying between them. Here the CDR3 reads CASSLADNEQFF. The CDR3 DNA reads TGTGCCAGCAGCTTAGCCGACAATGAGCAGTTCTTC.

V and J are TRBV6-6 and TRBJ2-7; the match to TRBD1 covers 9 bases. Germline V gene data show CDR1 as MNHNY and CDR2 as SVGAGI (reference sequence). Losses at the gene ends were 2 bases for V and 4 bases for J; bases not matched to a gene: 3. The CDR3 length is 14 residues. Written as DNA, the CDR3 is TGTGCCAGCAGTTACGAACAGGGGGCGTACGAGCAGTACTTC. It yields the protein CASSYEQGAYEQYF.

The chain joins TRBV18 to TRBJ1-2; 8 nucleotides match TRBD1. This CDR3 comprises 17 residues. The germline CDR1 and CDR2 sequences are KGHSH and LQKENI. V trimming: 0 bases; J trimming: 4 bases; junction bases outside the gene matches: 10. The DNA for the CDR3 is TGTGCCAGCTCACCACCCGAGACAGGGGCTTTGGGCTATGGCTACACCTTC. Translating it yields CASSPPETGALGYGYTF.

This clone was observed a single time. The CDR3 spells CASSLQEFTDTQYF. CDR3 bases: TGTGCCAGCAGCCTACAGGAATTCACAGATACGCAGTATTTT. The chain combines TRBV7-9 with TRBJ2-3; a possible D gene is TRBD1 (5 bases). V lost 5 bases and J 2 bases, leaving 11 bases between the germline ends. The CDR3 loop spans 14 amino acids. Germline-derived CDR1 and CDR2 are SEHNR and FQNEAQ (reference sequence).

About this clone itself: The sample carries other DNA sequences with the same CDR3. The CDR3 region is CASSYSLAGAYEQYF. Written as DNA, the CDR3 is TGTGCCAGCAGTTACTCACTAGCGGGAGCTTACGAGCAGTACTTC. The chain carries TRBV6-5 and TRBJ2-7, with 11 bases that match TRBD2. Per germline, CDR1 MNHEY and CDR2 SVGAGI. Trimming removed 0 bases from V and 4 bases from J; junction bases left unmatched: 2. This CDR3 comprises 15 residues.

As regards this clone: The sample holds other DNA sequences that translate to the same CDR3. The V gene is TRBV6-1, the J gene TRBJ1-5; D gene ambiguous. Trimming removed 2 bases at V and 4 bases at J, with 6 bases between. The CDR3 is made up of 13 amino acids. Germline V CDR1 and CDR2: MNHNS, SASEGT. The CDR3 DNA follows: TGTGCCAGCAGTGAATTTGGTAATCAGCCCCAGCATTTT. Its translation: CASSEFGNQPQHF.

This chain joins TRBV29-1 and TRBJ2-3; D remains ambiguous. CDR3 size: 11 residues. In germline, CDR1 is SQVTM, CDR2 ANQGSEA. The V end was cut by 2 bases, the J end by 5 bases, with 5 bases between. CDR3 in DNA: TGCAGCGTTGAAAAGGGAGATACGCAGTATTTT. This codes for CSVEKGDTQYF.

The V gene is TRBV11-2, the J gene TRBJ2-3; D perhaps matches TRBD2 (7 bases). CDR1 and CDR2 (germline): SGHAT, FQNNGV. The length of the CDR3 is 17 residues. V was shortened by 0 bases and J by 4 bases, with 17 bases between the two germline ends. The CDR3 spells CASSLDFPGGPPDTQYF. CDR3 nucleotides: TGTGCCAGCAGCTTAGACTTCCCGGGGGGCCCCCCAGATACGCAGTATTTT.

The chain is built from TRBV5-1 and TRBJ2-7, with 9 bases identical to TRBD2. Germline trimming cut 3 bases from V and 5 bases from J; bases unmatched to any gene: 6. Germline assignment: CDR1 SGHRS and CDR2 YFSETQ. The CDR3 spans 14 residues. The CDR3 DNA reads TGCGCCAGCAGCTCGGGGGGACTAGCCCACGAGCAGTACTTC. Translation gives CASSSGGLAHEQYF. Complete variable domain (other parts from reference TRBV5-1 and TRBJ2-7): KAGVTQTPRYLIKTRGQQVTLSCSPISGHRSVSWYQQTPGQGLQFLFEYFSETQRNKGNFPGRFSGRQFSNSRSEMNVSTLELGDSALYLCASSSGGLAHEQYFGPGTRLTVT.

This rearrangement joins TRBV10-1 to TRBJ2-7; D uncertain. The CDR3 contains 13 residues. The V end was cut by 3 bases, the J end by 4 bases, with 10 bases between. Germline-derived CDR1 and CDR2 are WNHNN and SYGVQD (reference sequence). Here the CDR3 reads CASSEGKQYEQYF. The CDR3 bases are TGCGCCAGCAGTGAAGGGAAGCAGTACGAGCAGTACTTC.

The gene calls are TRBV5-4 and TRBJ1-4; D is undetermined. Per the germline V gene, CDR1 is SGHNT and CDR2 is YYREEE (reference sequence). With 3 bases removed from V and 5 bases from J, the gap between germline ends came to 11 bases. The CDR3 spans 14 residues. The CDR3 protein is CASSSLYQNEKLFF. The CDR3 DNA sequence: TGTGCCAGCAGCTCGCTATACCAGAATGAAAAACTGTTTTTT.

In DNA, the CDR3 is TGTGCCTGGACCGGGACAGGGTCCCTACCCCTCCACTTT. Translating gives CAWTGTGSLPLHF. The chain combines TRBV30 with TRBJ1-6, with 9 bases lining up with TRBD1. Germline CDR1 GTSNPN, CDR2 SVGIG (reference sequence). The CDR3 is 13 residues long. V lost 4 bases and J lost 12; bases outside the gene matches: 7.

This sequence joins TRBV10-3 and TRBJ1-5; D is undetermined. Trimming took 0 bases from V and 6 from J, leaving 9 bases between them. The CDR3 extends over 14 amino acids. Germline values: CDR1 ENHRY, CDR2 SYGVKD. CDR3 residues: CAISESGSPQPQHF. As DNA, the CDR3 is TGTGCCATCAGTGAGTCCGGGTCGCCTCAGCCCCAGCATTTT.

This clone was seen just once. This chain joins TRBV4-1 and TRBJ1-1; D gene uncertain. The CDR3 contains 19 residues. V was cut by 0 bases and J by 0 bases, with 20 bases left in between. Germline values: CDR1 MGHRA, CDR2 YSYEKL. This CDR3 reads CASSQDGPAAVTMNTEAFF. The CDR3 nucleotides are TGCGCCAGCAGCCAAGATGGCCCAGCGGCGGTTACTATGAACACTGAAGCTTTCTTT.

J is TRBJ1-3 and V is TRBV28, with a tentative D call TRBD1 (5 bases). V was clipped by 5 bases and J by 0 bases, with 14 bases between them. Per the germline V gene, CDR1 is MDHEN and CDR2 is SYDVKM. This CDR3 is 16 amino acids long. CDR3 sequence reads: CASSPTGRASGNTIYF. The CDR3 coding sequence is TGTGCCAGCAGTCCGACGGGACGGGCCTCTGGAAACACCATATATTTT.

This clone was seen once. V usage is TRBV2 and J usage is TRBJ1-5; D is ambiguous. The germline gives CDR1 SNHLY, CDR2 FYNNEI. This CDR3 spans 15 amino acids. Trimming cost V 4 bases and J 4 bases, with 14 bases left between them. The CDR3 is CASSGEGLGNQPQHF. The CDR3 nucleotides are TGTGCCAGCAGTGGTGAGGGTCTGGGGAATCAGCCCCAGCATTTT. The whole variable domain, remainder taken from reference TRBV2 and TRBJ1-5, is EPEVTQTPSHQVTQMGQEVILRCVPISNHLYFYWYRQILGQKVEFLVSFYNNEISEKSEIFDDQFSVERPDGSNFTLKIRSTKLEDSAMYFCASSGEGLGNQPQHFGDGTRLSIL.

The J gene is TRBJ2-1, the V gene TRBV5-1; 10 bases map to TRBD2. Trimming cost V 3 bases and J 7 bases; bases outside gene matches: 10. The CDR3 runs 16 residues. Looked up from germline, CDR1 is SGHRS and CDR2 is YFSETQ. CDR3 DNA sequence: TGCGCCAGCAGCTCCACTAGCGGGGAGGGAGGGAATGAGCAGTTCTTC. Its translation: CASSSTSGEGGNEQFF.

The V call is TRBV7-3, the J call TRBJ2-7, with D perhaps given as TRBD1 or TRBD2 (5 bases each). Germline-derived CDR1 and CDR2 are SGHTA and FQGTGA. V was shortened by 0 bases and J by 2 bases, with 14 bases between the two germline ends. This CDR3 has 16 amino acids. The CDR3 region is CASSLTLGAPPYEQYF. In DNA, the CDR3 is TGTGCCAGCAGCTTAACCCTCGGGGCTCCGCCCTACGAGCAGTACTTC.

The chain carries TRBV27 and TRBJ2-7; 12 bases are a match to TRBD2. CDR3 length equals 19 residues. J lost 5 bases, V lost 3 bases, and 17 bases had no gene match. Germline lookup yields CDR1 MNHEY and CDR2 SMNVEV (reference sequence). CDR3 residues: CASSFSPPLAGGPIHEQYF. Here the CDR3 DNA reads TGTGCCAGCAGTTTTTCCCCCCCTCTAGCGGGAGGGCCCATCCACGAGCAGTACTTC.

A note on this clone: The same CDR3 also results from other DNA sequences found in this sample. The chain links TRBV28 to TRBJ1-2, with D maybe TRBD1 (6 bases). This CDR3 comprises 13 residues. Germline V gives CDR1 MDHEN, CDR2 SYDVKM. Trimming cost V 3 bases and J 4 bases, with 9 bases left between them. The CDR3 DNA is TGTGCCAGCAGTTTGAAAGGGGGCTATGGCTACACCTTC. Translating gives CASSLKGGYGYTF.

This chain links TRBV19 with TRBJ1-1; D uncertain. The CDR3 length is 13 residues. Germline V gene sequence: CDR1 LNHDA, CDR2 SQIVND (reference sequence). The V and J ends lost 3 bases and 5 bases respectively, with 10 bases between them. CDR3 sequence: CASSMQLLTEAFF. CDR3 bases: TGTGCCAGTAGTATGCAATTACTAACTGAAGCTTTCTTT.

V is TRBV27 and J is TRBJ1-6, with a tentative D call TRBD1 (5 bases). The germline gives CDR1 MNHEY, CDR2 SMNVEV (reference sequence). V was pared by 7 bases and J by 3 bases, with 16 bases between. This CDR3 has 16 residues. In nucleotides, the CDR3 is TGTGCCAGCACCACCCCGGGGCGGAACTATAATTCACCCCTCCACTTT. Its protein is CASTTPGRNYNSPLHF.

This clone was counted a single time. This sequence joins TRBV2 and TRBJ1-6; 7 bases map to TRBD1. This CDR3 has 14 amino acids. With V trimmed by 1 base and J by 7 bases, 1 base remained unmatched. Germline CDR1 reads SNHLY; CDR2 reads FYNNEI. DNA for the CDR3: TGTGCCAGCAGTGAAGTACAGGGGAATTCACCCCTCCACTTT. Amino acids: CASSEVQGNSPLHF.

The chain recombines TRBV6-5 with TRBJ1-3; 8 bases are shared with TRBD1. Germline loops: CDR1 MNHEY, CDR2 SVGAGI. Unmatched junction bases numbered 4, after V lost 5 bases and J lost 4 bases. CDR3 size: 14 residues. The CDR3: CASSQGAAGNTIYF. The DNA of the CDR3 is TGTGCCAGCAGTCAGGGGGCCGCAGGAAACACCATATATTTT.

With regard to this clone: Other DNA sequences within the sample encode an identical CDR3. The V gene is TRBV7-6, the J gene TRBJ1-1; 8 bases agree with TRBD1. CDR1 and CDR2 from the germline V gene are SGHVS and FNYEAQ. The CDR3 length is 14 residues. V was pared by 6 bases and J by 4 bases, with 7 bases of the junction left unmatched. The CDR3 nucleotides are TGTGCCAGCAGTTTCGGACAGGGAAGCACTGAAGCTTTCTTT. Translated: CASSFGQGSTEAFF.